The 2 T cell receptor beta chains listed next were all sequenced from one sample in a study of blood T cell repertoires in COVID-19. This table comes from immunoSEQ multiplex PCR, and its TCRdb copy is limited to in-frame clones, with some not included. The sample has 150,000 or so clones, about 80% seen once; the top ten hold more than 3.5%. Sequencing was done on a sample of peripheral blood. These receptors were taken from a woman aged 60 to 75 with acute or convalescent COVID-19.

The V and J genes are TRBV11-3 and TRBJ2-2; perhaps TRBD1 as D (5 bases). Germline CDR1 and CDR2: SGHNT and YENEEA. V lost 7 bases and J 5 bases, leaving 11 bases between the germline ends. The CDR3 length is 13 residues. The CDR3 DNA reads TGTGCCAGCACAGGACAAAGTACCGGGGAGCTGTTTTTT. Translating it yields CASTGQSTGELFF. Full variable domain (missing parts from reference TRBV11-3 and TRBJ2-2): EAGVVQSPRYKIIEKKQPVAFWCNPISGHNTLYWYLQNLGQGPELLIRYENEEAVDDSQLPKDRFSAERLKGVDSTLKIQPAELGDSAVYLCASTGQSTGELFFGEGSRLTVL.

J is TRBJ2-2 and V is TRBV4-2; weak D call: TRBD2 (6 bases). The CDR3 length is 14 residues. V was shortened by 4 bases and J by 5 bases, with 11 bases between the two germline ends. Germline lookup yields CDR1 LGHNA and CDR2 YNFKEQ. The CDR3 here is CASSRGTRTGELFF. The DNA of the CDR3 is TGTGCCAGCAGCCGCGGGACCCGGACCGGGGAGCTGTTTTTT.